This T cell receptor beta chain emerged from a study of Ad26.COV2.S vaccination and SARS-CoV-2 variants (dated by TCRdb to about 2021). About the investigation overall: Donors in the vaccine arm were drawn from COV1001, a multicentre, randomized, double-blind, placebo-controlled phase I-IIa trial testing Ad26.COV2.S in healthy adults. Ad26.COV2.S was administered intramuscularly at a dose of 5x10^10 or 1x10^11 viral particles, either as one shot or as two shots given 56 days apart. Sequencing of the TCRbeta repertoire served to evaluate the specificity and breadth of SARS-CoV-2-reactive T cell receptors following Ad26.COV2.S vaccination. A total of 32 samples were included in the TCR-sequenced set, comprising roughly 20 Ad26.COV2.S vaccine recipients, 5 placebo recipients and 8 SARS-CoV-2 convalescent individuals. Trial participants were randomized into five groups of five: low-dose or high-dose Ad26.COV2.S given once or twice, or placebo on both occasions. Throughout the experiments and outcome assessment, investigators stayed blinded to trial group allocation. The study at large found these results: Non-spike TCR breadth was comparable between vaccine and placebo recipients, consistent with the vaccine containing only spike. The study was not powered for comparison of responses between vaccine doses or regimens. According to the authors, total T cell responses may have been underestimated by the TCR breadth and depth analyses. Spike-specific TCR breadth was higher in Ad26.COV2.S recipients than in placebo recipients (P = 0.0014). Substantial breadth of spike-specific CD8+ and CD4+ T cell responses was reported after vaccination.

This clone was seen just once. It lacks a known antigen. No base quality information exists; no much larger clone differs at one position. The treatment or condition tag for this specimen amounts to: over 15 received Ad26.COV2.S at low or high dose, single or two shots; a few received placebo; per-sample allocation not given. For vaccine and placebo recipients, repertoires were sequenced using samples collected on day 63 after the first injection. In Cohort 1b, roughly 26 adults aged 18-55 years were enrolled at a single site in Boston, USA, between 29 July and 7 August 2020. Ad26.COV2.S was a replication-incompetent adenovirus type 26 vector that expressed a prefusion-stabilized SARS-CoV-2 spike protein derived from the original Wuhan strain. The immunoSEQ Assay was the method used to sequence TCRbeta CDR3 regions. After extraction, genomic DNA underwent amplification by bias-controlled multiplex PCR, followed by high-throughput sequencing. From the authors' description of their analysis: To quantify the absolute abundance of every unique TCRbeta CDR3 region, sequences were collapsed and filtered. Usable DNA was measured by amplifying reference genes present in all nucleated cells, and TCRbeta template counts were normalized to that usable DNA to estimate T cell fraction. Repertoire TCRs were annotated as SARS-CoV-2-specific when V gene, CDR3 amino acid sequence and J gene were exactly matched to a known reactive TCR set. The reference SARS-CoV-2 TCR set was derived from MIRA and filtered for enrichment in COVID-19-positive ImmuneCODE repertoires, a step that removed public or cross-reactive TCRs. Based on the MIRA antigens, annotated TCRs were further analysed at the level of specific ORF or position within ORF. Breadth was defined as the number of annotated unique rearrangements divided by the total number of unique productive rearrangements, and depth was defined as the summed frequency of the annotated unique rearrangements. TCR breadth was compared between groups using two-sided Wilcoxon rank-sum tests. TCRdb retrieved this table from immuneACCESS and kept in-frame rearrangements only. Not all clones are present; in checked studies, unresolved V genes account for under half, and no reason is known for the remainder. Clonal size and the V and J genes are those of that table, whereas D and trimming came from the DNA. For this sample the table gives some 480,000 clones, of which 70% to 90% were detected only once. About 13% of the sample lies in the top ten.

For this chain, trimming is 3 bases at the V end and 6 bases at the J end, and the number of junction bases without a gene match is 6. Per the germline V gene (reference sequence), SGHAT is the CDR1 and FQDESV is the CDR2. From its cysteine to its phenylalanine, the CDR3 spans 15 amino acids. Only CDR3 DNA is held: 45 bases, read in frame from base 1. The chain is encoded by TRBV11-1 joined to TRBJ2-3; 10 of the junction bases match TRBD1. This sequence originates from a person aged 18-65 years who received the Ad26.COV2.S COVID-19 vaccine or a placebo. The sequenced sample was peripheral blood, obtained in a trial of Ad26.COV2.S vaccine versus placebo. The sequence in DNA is TGTGCCAGCAGCTTGGGGGACAGGGGCCAGGATACGCAGTATTTT. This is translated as CASSLGDRGQDTQYF.